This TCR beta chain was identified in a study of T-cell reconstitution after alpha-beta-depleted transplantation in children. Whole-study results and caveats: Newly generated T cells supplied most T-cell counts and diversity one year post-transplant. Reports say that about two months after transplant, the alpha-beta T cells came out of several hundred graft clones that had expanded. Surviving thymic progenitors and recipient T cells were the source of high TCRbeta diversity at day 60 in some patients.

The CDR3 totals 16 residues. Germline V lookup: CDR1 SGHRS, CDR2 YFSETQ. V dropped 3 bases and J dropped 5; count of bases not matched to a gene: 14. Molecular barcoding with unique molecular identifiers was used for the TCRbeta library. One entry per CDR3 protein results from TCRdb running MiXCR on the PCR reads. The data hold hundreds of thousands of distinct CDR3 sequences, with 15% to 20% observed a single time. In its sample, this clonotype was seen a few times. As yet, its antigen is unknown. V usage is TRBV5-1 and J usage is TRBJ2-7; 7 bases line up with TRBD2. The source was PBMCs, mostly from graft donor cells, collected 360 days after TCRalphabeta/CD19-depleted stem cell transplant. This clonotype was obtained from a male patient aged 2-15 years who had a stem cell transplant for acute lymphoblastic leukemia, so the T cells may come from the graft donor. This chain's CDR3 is CASSSEPSGIKNEQYF. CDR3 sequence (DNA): TGCGCCAGCAGCTCGGAACCTAGCGGTATTAAGAACGAGCAGTACTTC.